This T cell receptor (beta chain) derives from a study of T cells in narcolepsy. As for the study in general: Patients with NT1 or NT2 and healthy control donors were enrolled. Study conclusions and caveats: Blood of same and different patients, but not healthy controls, reportedly held recurring autoreactive clonotypes. Autoreactive clone sequences were missing from some blood memory CD4+ repertoires. Same-patient CSF and blood CD4+ T cell clonotypes included HCRT-specific and TRIB2-specific autoreactive ones.

Using immunoSEQ multiplex PCR, the repertoire was profiled, and TCRdb retains in-frame clones only, with some absent. The table shows 30,000 to 35,000 clones, with 80% occurring only once. With V trimmed by 9 bases and J by 2 bases, 12 bases remained unmatched. The germline gives CDR1 SNHLY, CDR2 FYNNEI. This CDR3 is built from 15 residues. Comments on this clone: Its antigen is not identified.

The J gene is TRBJ2-7, the V gene TRBV2, with TRBD2 matching 8 bases. The receptor was derived from a human donor in good health. The sequenced material came from memory (CD45RA-) CD4+ T cells from blood. DNA of the CDR3: TGTGCCAGTAAGTCGACGGGGGGGCCGGCCTACGAGCAGTACTTC. Protein: CASKSTGGPAYEQYF. The full variable domain, its missing parts supplied by reference TRBV2 and TRBJ2-7, is EPEVTQTPSHQVTQMGQEVILRCVPISNHLYFYWYRQILGQKVEFLVSFYNNEISEKSEIFDDQFSVERPDGSNFTLKIRSTKLEDSAMYFCASKSTGGPAYEQYFGPGTRLTVT.